The 28 T cell receptor beta chains reported below all come from one sample, sequenced in a study of blood T cell repertoires in COVID-19 (dated by TCRdb to the early 2020s). Library method: the immunoSEQ multiplex PCR assay. The immuneACCESS repertoire file appears here via TCRdb, limited to in-frame rearrangements. These files lack a portion of the clones; in checked studies, under half of the deficit traces to unresolved V genes, and the cause of the others is not known. The sample yields 200,000 to 250,000 clones; more than 65% were counted once. 3.5% to 4% of the sample is taken by the ten largest. Sequencing was done on a sample of peripheral blood. The origin of the receptors is an elderly woman with acute or convalescent COVID-19.

The chain links TRBV7-6 to TRBJ2-1; no reliable D call. Trimming removed 5 bases from V and 3 bases from J, with 14 bases in between. The CDR3 length is 15 residues. Germline V CDR1 and CDR2: SGHVS, FNYEAQ. The CDR3 is CASSLGGAYYNEQFF. CDR3 DNA sequence: TGTGCCAGCAGCCTCGGTGGAGCCTACTACAATGAGCAGTTCTTC.

The chain joins TRBV13 to TRBJ1-1, with D unresolved. This CDR3 has 15 residues. The V end was cut by 5 bases, the J end by 3 bases, with 16 bases between. The germline gives CDR1 PRHDT, CDR2 FYEKMQ (reference sequence). The CDR3 coding sequence is TGTGCCAGCAGCCCGCCCTCCCGGGGTCACACTGAAGCTTTCTTT. This sequence encodes CASSPPSRGHTEAFF.

The chain combines TRBV6-5 with TRBJ2-5; 9 bases line up with TRBD1. This CDR3 has 12 residues. With 7 bases clipped from V and 6 bases from J, the junction kept 3 bases outside the gene matches. Germline V CDR1 and CDR2: MNHEY, SVGAGI. The CDR3 loop reads CASTGQGQTQYF. As DNA, the CDR3 is TGTGCCAGCACCGGACAGGGGCAGACCCAGTACTTC.

CDR3 protein: CASSQVGDSGQYF. Written as DNA, the CDR3 is TGCGCCAGCAGCCAAGTGGGGGACTCTGGGCAGTACTTC. This chain connects TRBV4-1 to TRBJ2-7; perhaps TRBD2 as D (6 bases). V was pared by 1 base and J by 9 bases, with 13 bases between. The germline V gene has CDR1 MGHRA and CDR2 YSYEKL. The CDR3 is made up of 13 amino acids.

V usage is TRBV6-5 and J usage is TRBJ1-3, with TRBD1 matching 7 bases. Losses at the gene ends were 5 bases for V and 3 bases for J; bases not matched to a gene: 1. Germline lookup yields CDR1 MNHEY and CDR2 SVGAGI. This CDR3 comprises 13 residues. Here the CDR3 DNA reads TGTGCCAGCAGTAACAGGGGTGGAAACACCATATATTTT. Translated, it gives CASSNRGGNTIYF.

The V and J genes are TRBV7-3 and TRBJ2-1; D is uncertain. The V gene's germline CDR1 is SGHTA and CDR2 FQGTGA. The CDR3 has 13 amino acids. The V end was cut by 4 bases, the J end by 10 bases, with 14 bases between. CDR3 nucleotide sequence: TGTGCCAGCAGCTGGTCTTTTAGCCCGGAGCAGTTCTTC. Translation gives CASSWSFSPEQFF.

The chain uses TRBV9 and TRBJ1-1, with D perhaps matching TRBD1 (6 bases). The CDR3 covers 18 residues. The germline CDR1 and CDR2 sequences are SGDLS and YYNGEE. V lost 4 bases and J 0 bases, leaving 22 bases between the germline ends. The CDR3 loop reads CASSPPGGAPNMNTEAFF. DNA for the CDR3: TGTGCCAGCAGCCCCCCGGGGGGGGCCCCGAACATGAACACTGAAGCTTTCTTT. Looking up the rest from reference TRBV9 and TRBJ1-1 gives the full variable domain: DSGVTQTPKHLITATGQRVTLRCSPRSGDLSVYWYQQSLDQGLQFLIQYYNGEERAKGNILERFSAQQFPDLHSELNLSSLELGDSALYFCASSPPGGAPNMNTEAFFGQGTRLTVV.

A remark on this clone: A junction boundary mismatches the germline segment, possibly from a read error. This chain connects TRBV6-6 to TRBJ2-7; D may be TRBD1 (6 bases). Germline loops: CDR1 MNHNY, CDR2 SVGAGI (reference sequence). The CDR3 length is 14 residues. The CDR3 loop reads CASSYSNRPGELHF. The CDR3 nucleotides are TGTGCCAGCAGTTACTCGAATAGGCCAGGGGAGCTGCACTTC.

This clone was counted a single time. The chain combines TRBV5-6 with TRBJ1-1; 7 nucleotides align to TRBD1. Trimming took 4 bases from V and 4 from J; bases not matched to a gene: 10. Germline CDR1 SGHDT, CDR2 YYEEEE. There are 15 residues in the CDR3. In DNA form, the CDR3 reads TGTGCCAGCAGCCTTCGACAGGGATGGGGCACTGAAGCTTTCTTT. Translation gives CASSLRQGWGTEAFF. The full variable domain, in which reference TRBV5-6 and TRBJ1-1 provide the parts outside the CDR3, is DAGVTQSPTHLIKTRGQQVTLRCSPKSGHDTVSWYQQALGQGPQFIFQYYEEEERQRGNFPDRFSGHQFPNYSSELNVNALLLGDSALYLCASSLRQGWGTEAFFGQGTRLTVV.

The chain uses TRBV18 and TRBJ2-3, with D unclear. Germline V CDR1 and CDR2: KGHSH, LQKENI. The CDR3 extends over 16 amino acids. V lost 0 bases and J lost 0, with 10 bases in between. CDR3 coding DNA: TGTGCCAGCTCACCACCGCTTGTCAGAAGCACAGATACGCAGTATTTT. This codes for CASSPPLVRSTDTQYF.

V and J are TRBV7-3 and TRBJ1-1; D is perhaps TRBD1 (5 bases). The CDR3 is 15 residues long. Germline loops: CDR1 SGHTA, CDR2 FQGTGA. V was shortened by 1 base and J by 5 bases, with 14 bases between the two germline ends. The CDR3 reads CASSLNGRVGTEAFF. The CDR3 nucleotides read TGTGCCAGCAGCTTAAATGGCAGGGTAGGAACTGAAGCTTTCTTT.

In its sample, this clone was seen once. V is TRBV19 and J is TRBJ1-5, with D possibly being TRBD1 (5 bases). The CDR3 is made up of 17 amino acids. Trimming stripped 7 bases from V and 6 bases from J, with 25 bases between. Germline V CDR1 and CDR2: LNHDA, SQIVND (reference sequence). The CDR3 DNA is TGTGCCAGTACCCCGTTAGGAGGTACGACTAGGGGTCAGCCCCAGCATTTT. Protein: CASTPLGGTTRGQPQHF.

The J gene is TRBJ1-2, the V gene TRBV18; 7 bases are shared with TRBD1. J was trimmed by 4 bases and V by 1 base; bases with no gene match: 9. Germline lookup yields CDR1 KGHSH and CDR2 LQKENI. This CDR3 comprises 16 residues. The DNA for the CDR3 is TGTGCCAGCTCACCACTCCTGGCACAGGGGTTCTATGGCTACACCTTC. Amino acid sequence: CASSPLLAQGFYGYTF.

Remarks on this clone: This sample also contains other DNA sequences that code for the same CDR3. The chain employs TRBV19 and TRBJ2-7; 9 bases agree with TRBD1. The length of the CDR3 is 15 residues. From germline, CDR1 is LNHDA and CDR2 SQIVND (reference sequence). V trimming: 6 bases; J trimming: 2 bases; junction bases outside the gene matches: 8. The DNA of the CDR3 is TGTGCCAGTAGCGCAGCCGGGACAGGGACCTACGAGCAGTACTTC. Translation gives CASSAAGTGTYEQYF.

V gene TRBV5-4 combines with J gene TRBJ2-1; 8 bases align to TRBD1. The CDR3 contains 14 residues. Germline-derived CDR1 and CDR2 are SGHNT and YYREEE (reference sequence). Unmatched junction bases numbered 4, after V lost 7 bases and J lost 1 base. Written as DNA, the CDR3 is TGTGCCAGCGGAAGGACAGGGTCCTACAATGAGCAGTTCTTC. Its translation is CASGRTGSYNEQFF.

The chain carries TRBV7-9 and TRBJ2-7; 7 nucleotides match TRBD2. The length of the CDR3 is 14 residues. The V and J ends lost 5 bases and 2 bases, in that order; junction bases with no gene match: 6. Germline CDR1 and CDR2: SEHNR and FQNEAQ (reference sequence). The CDR3 loop reads CASSLGAGAYEQYF. The CDR3 DNA reads as TGTGCCAGCAGCCTGGGCGCGGGGGCCTACGAGCAGTACTTC.

The chain is built from TRBV24-1 and TRBJ1-4; D is perhaps TRBD1 (6 bases). This CDR3 is 14 amino acids long. V lost 3 bases and J lost 6, with 10 bases in between. Per germline, CDR1 KGHDR and CDR2 SFDVKD. The CDR3 DNA is TGTGCCACCAGTGATCCGCGGACAGATGAAAAACTGTTTTTT. As protein: CATSDPRTDEKLFF.

V usage is TRBV2 and J usage is TRBJ1-4; 8 positions agree with TRBD1. V trimming: 5 bases; J trimming: 8 bases; junction bases outside the gene matches: 10. The CDR3 has 15 amino acids. CDR1 SNHLY and CDR2 FYNNEI come from the germline V gene. CDR3 nucleotide sequence: TGTGCCAGCAGTTTTTTAGAAGCAGGGGGCGAAAAACTGTTTTTT. As protein: CASSFLEAGGEKLFF.

J is TRBJ1-5 and V is TRBV6-5; no clear D. V dropped 4 bases and J dropped 2 bases, with 6 bases sitting between them. CDR1 and CDR2 (germline): MNHEY, SVGAGI. This CDR3 has 13 residues. The CDR3 loop is CASSWSGNQPQHF. CDR3 DNA sequence: TGTGCCAGCAGTTGGAGTGGCAATCAGCCCCAGCATTTT.

The rearrangement uses TRBV12-5 and TRBJ2-3; 13 bases map to TRBD2. V was pared by 0 bases and J by 0 bases, with 6 bases of the junction left unmatched. Germline CDR1 LGHNT, CDR2 FRNRAP. The CDR3 extends over 19 amino acids. DNA for the CDR3: TGTGCTAGTGGTTTGGTACTGACTAGCGGGGGGAGAAGCACAGATACGCAGTATTTT. Protein sequence: CASGLVLTSGGRSTDTQYF.

The chain is built from TRBV6-2 or TRBV6-3 and TRBJ1-1; TRBD1 matches at 8 bases. From germline, CDR1 is MNHEY and CDR2 SVGEGT. The CDR3 covers 16 residues. After removal of 6 bases from V and 6 bases from J, the junction contained 15 bases not matched to a gene. The CDR3 here is CASSSLGQGAVAEAFF. Here the CDR3 DNA reads TGTGCCAGCAGCAGCCTCGGGCAGGGGGCGGTCGCTGAAGCTTTCTTT.

The V gene is TRBV4-3, the J gene TRBJ1-2; D is ambiguous. The germline CDR1 and CDR2 sequences are LGHNA and YSLEER. V lost 1 base to trimming and J lost 0 bases, with 12 bases between them. This CDR3 has 16 amino acids. This CDR3 is CASSQVLRSANYGYTF. CDR3 coding DNA: TGCGCCAGCAGCCAAGTTCTAAGGAGCGCTAACTATGGCTACACCTTC.

This chain connects TRBV11-3 to TRBJ2-2; D call uncertain. Germline V gene sequence: CDR1 SGHNT, CDR2 YENEEA. V was clipped by 0 bases and J by 0 bases, with 5 bases between them. This CDR3 is built from 15 residues. CDR3 bases: TGTGCCAGCAGCTTAGATTCCGCGAACACCGGGGAGCTGTTTTTT. It translates to CASSLDSANTGELFF.

The chain employs TRBV6-5 and TRBJ2-3; 8 nucleotides agree with TRBD2. Germline V lookup: CDR1 MNHEY, CDR2 SVGAGI. With V trimmed by 7 bases and J by 1 base, 7 bases remained unmatched. The CDR3 contains 15 residues. CDR3 nucleotides: TGTGCCAGCAACTCGGGGGGGGTAGGCACAGATACGCAGTATTTT. Translation gives CASNSGGVGTDTQYF.

The genes are TRBV7-3 and TRBJ2-5; the match to TRBD1 covers 7 bases. This CDR3 has 13 amino acids. Germline-derived CDR1 and CDR2 are SGHTA and FQGTGA. The junction had 5 bases not matched to a gene; V was cut back by 5 bases and J by 5 bases. CDR3 nucleotides: TGTGCCAGCAGCGAAACAGGGGTGGAGACCCAGTACTTC. This codes for CASSETGVETQYF.

The J gene is TRBJ1-1, the V gene TRBV11-3, with D possibly being TRBD1 (5 bases). The CDR3 is made up of 14 amino acids. Trimming took 5 bases from V and 2 from J, leaving 12 bases between them. CDR1 and CDR2 (germline): SGHNT, YENEEA. The CDR3 nucleotides read TGTGCCAGCAGCCAAAGGGGATTAAACACTGAAGCTTTCTTT. Protein product: CASSQRGLNTEAFF.

V usage is TRBV11-1 and J usage is TRBJ2-3, with D possibly matching TRBD2 (7 bases). V dropped 1 base and J dropped 3 bases, with 11 bases sitting between them. Germline-derived CDR1 and CDR2 are SGHAT and FQDESV (reference sequence). The CDR3 covers 15 residues. The CDR3 region is CASSLEGGPTDTQYF. CDR3 nucleotide sequence: TGTGCCAGCAGCTTAGAGGGGGGGCCAACAGATACGCAGTATTTT.

CDR3 in DNA: TGTGCCAGCAGTCGAGGGCTAGGCAATCAGCCCCAGCATTTT. It is translated as CASSRGLGNQPQHF. The genes are TRBV6-5 and TRBJ1-5; the D is unclear. The CDR3 sequence is 14 residues long. Germline V lookup: CDR1 MNHEY, CDR2 SVGAGI. V lost 5 bases, J lost 2 bases, and 10 bases lay in between.